A single sample gave rise to the 22 T cell receptor beta chains below, sequenced in a study of blood T cell repertoires in COVID-19 (dated by TCRdb to 2020 to 2022). Library preparation employed the immunoSEQ multiplex PCR assay. Entries here come from immuneACCESS through TCRdb and include only in-frame sequences with V and J called. Some clones fail to appear in such tables; in the studies checked, an unresolved V gene covers under half of the shortfall, and the cause of the remainder is unknown. This sample has 200,000 to 250,000 clones in its table, and around 87% of those were observed once. More than 6.5% of the sample is held by the ten biggest clonotypes. Sequencing used peripheral blood. These receptor sequences come from an older woman with active or convalescent COVID-19.

V and J are TRBV5-1 and TRBJ2-7; possibly TRBD2 for D (6 bases). V was shortened by 2 bases and J by 5 bases, with 14 bases between the two germline ends. The germline CDR1 and CDR2 sequences are SGHRS and YFSETQ. The CDR3 runs to 14 residues. CDR3 sequence: CASSFQLAIDEQYF. CDR3 nucleotides: TGCGCCAGCAGCTTTCAACTAGCTATCGACGAGCAGTACTTC.

In its sample, this clone was seen a few times. The chain combines TRBV9 with TRBJ1-2; tentatively, D is TRBD1 (6 bases). Trimming cost V 3 bases and J 6 bases, with 18 bases left between them. Germline loops: CDR1 SGDLS, CDR2 YYNGEE. This CDR3 contains 15 residues. The chain's CDR3 is CASSALPGVRDGYTF. CDR3 bases: TGTGCCAGCAGCGCTCTTCCAGGGGTCCGTGATGGCTACACCTTC.

CDR3 protein: CAISGAGGTGNTIYF. DNA of the CDR3: TGTGCCATCAGTGGTGCGGGGGGGACCGGAAACACCATATATTTT. This sequence joins TRBV10-3 and TRBJ1-3; D may be TRBD1 (5 bases). The germline gives CDR1 ENHRY, CDR2 SYGVKD. The CDR3 has 15 amino acids. The V end was cut by 4 bases, the J end by 4 bases, with 14 bases between.

The chain combines TRBV27 with TRBJ2-5, with D possibly matching TRBD1 (5 bases). Trimming shortened V by 3 bases and J by 1 base, and 15 bases separated the two germline ends. Germline CDR1 is MNHEY and CDR2 is SMNVEV (reference sequence). This CDR3 has 16 amino acids. The CDR3 sequence is CASSFGVGPLQETQYF. The CDR3 DNA sequence: TGTGCCAGCAGTTTTGGTGTGGGGCCCCTCCAAGAGACCCAGTACTTC.

This rearrangement joins TRBV18 to TRBJ2-1; the match to TRBD1 covers 8 bases. Germline V lookup: CDR1 KGHSH, CDR2 LQKENI. This CDR3 has 15 residues. J was trimmed by 6 bases and V by 6 bases; bases with no gene match: 10. In DNA, the CDR3 is TGTGCCAGCTCCCTCGGACAGGGTAAGATCAATGAGCAGTTCTTC. This codes for CASSLGQGKINEQFF.

The J gene is TRBJ2-1, the V gene TRBV12-3 or TRBV12-4; no firm D call. Trimming removed 0 bases from V and 7 bases from J, with 7 bases in between. The CDR3 covers 13 residues. The CDR3 here is CASSLAAENEQFF. CDR3 nucleotides: TGTGCCAGCAGTTTAGCGGCGGAGAATGAGCAGTTCTTC.

The chain uses TRBV24-1 and TRBJ1-1, with 8 positions matching TRBD1. Germline loops: CDR1 KGHDR, CDR2 SFDVKD. V lost 3 bases, J lost 11 bases, and 4 bases stayed unmatched. The CDR3 loop spans 12 amino acids. The DNA of the CDR3 is TGTGCCACCAGTGATCCGGGACAGGAGGCTTTCTTT. Translation gives CATSDPGQEAFF.

This clone was observed once. This sequence joins TRBV5-5 and TRBJ2-7; the D gene is possibly TRBD2 (7 bases). The CDR3 is made up of 14 amino acids. In germline, CDR1 is SGHKS, CDR2 YYEKEE (reference sequence). Trimming removed 0 bases at V and 4 bases at J, with 11 bases between. The CDR3 loop is CASSLEGGTYEQYF. In DNA form, the CDR3 reads TGTGCCAGCAGCTTGGAGGGGGGGACATACGAGCAGTACTTC.

This chain uses TRBV27 with TRBJ1-2; perhaps TRBD1 as D (5 bases). V lost 8 bases and J 0 bases, leaving 10 bases between the germline ends. The CDR3 runs to 13 residues. Germline CDR1 MNHEY, CDR2 SMNVEV (reference sequence). DNA of the CDR3: TGTGCCAGCGCACAGGCTACTAACTATGGCTACACCTTC. Encoded protein: CASAQATNYGYTF.

The chain employs TRBV3-1 (or the pseudogene TRBV3-2) and TRBJ1-1; the D gene is possibly TRBD1 (5 bases). The CDR3 has 14 residues. V dropped 4 bases and J dropped 7 bases, with 16 bases sitting between them. The V gene's germline CDR1 is LGHDT and CDR2 YNNKEL (reference sequence). The chain's CDR3 is CASSPGGTSGEAFF. In DNA, the CDR3 is TGTGCCAGCAGCCCGGGGGGGACCTCGGGTGAAGCTTTCTTT.

This chain uses TRBV19 with TRBJ2-3, with 8 bases fitting TRBD2. Looked up from germline, CDR1 is LNHDA and CDR2 is SQIVND (reference sequence). This CDR3 has 16 residues. With V trimmed by 11 bases and J by 1 base, 14 bases remained unmatched. CDR3 nucleotides: TGTGCCTCACGACGGGGGGGCAGGATGGGCACAGATACGCAGTATTTT. Translating gives CASRRGGRMGTDTQYF.

The gene calls are TRBV5-1 and TRBJ2-1; 7 bases agree with TRBD1. The ends lost 0 bases at V and 1 base at J; junction bases unmatched: 1. This CDR3 has 15 amino acids. CDR1 is SGHRS and CDR2 is YFSETQ in the germline V gene. This chain's CDR3 is CASSLVDRSYNEQFF. The CDR3 region has the DNA TGCGCCAGCAGCTTGGTGGACAGGTCCTACAATGAGCAGTTCTTC.

J is TRBJ1-2 and V is TRBV6-6; D ambiguous. Trimming stripped 4 bases from V and 6 bases from J, with 3 bases between. This CDR3 has 10 amino acids. The germline gives CDR1 MNHNY, CDR2 SVGAGI (reference sequence). The CDR3 DNA sequence: TGTGCCAGCAGTTTCAATGGCTACACCTTC. Its protein is CASSFNGYTF.

The chain uses TRBV12-5 and TRBJ1-3; TRBD1 might be the D (6 bases). The CDR3 has 14 residues. CDR1 is LGHNT, CDR2 FRNRAP, per germline. In DNA, the CDR3 is TGTGCCTCGATACAGGGCCCCTCTGGAAACACCATATATTTT. Protein product: CASIQGPSGNTIYF.

The chain is built from TRBV7-8 and TRBJ1-3; 7 bases fit TRBD1. This CDR3 region has 16 residues. V lost 5 bases to trimming and J lost 4 bases; unmatched junction nucleotides: 11. Per the germline V gene, CDR1 is SGHVS and CDR2 is FQNEAQ. The CDR3 spells CASSRGGRLPGNTIYF. The CDR3 DNA follows: TGTGCCAGCAGCCGAGGGGGCAGGCTTCCCGGAAACACCATATATTTT. The full variable domain, its missing parts supplied by reference TRBV7-8 and TRBJ1-3, is GAGVSQSPRYKVAKRGQDVALRCDPISGHVSLFWYQQALGQGPEFLTYFQNEAQLDKSGLPSDRFFAERPEGSVSTLKIQRTQQEDSAVYLCASSRGGRLPGNTIYFGEGSWLTVV.

Here the CDR3 DNA reads TGCGCCAGCAGCTTGACAGGGGACTCTGGGGCCAACGTCCTGACTTTC. It specifies CASSLTGDSGANVLTF. The gene calls are TRBV5-1 and TRBJ2-6; 7 nucleotides agree with TRBD1. Per germline, CDR1 SGHRS and CDR2 YFSETQ. V lost 1 base, J lost 0 bases, and 1 base stayed unmatched. This CDR3 comprises 16 residues.

The chain employs TRBV6-5 and TRBJ1-1; D is undetermined. The CDR3 is 12 amino acids. The V gene lost 7 bases and the J gene lost 1 base, with 7 bases spanning the gap. Germline-derived CDR1 and CDR2 are MNHEY and SVGAGI. CDR3 nucleotide sequence: TGTGCCAGCATAGACTGGAACACTGAAGCTTTCTTT. Protein sequence: CASIDWNTEAFF.

This clone was picked up one time. The V and J genes are TRBV7-2 and TRBJ2-3; 10 nucleotides align to TRBD1. The junction had 2 bases not matched to a gene; V was cut back by 1 base and J by 4 bases. The germline V gene has CDR1 SGHTA and CDR2 FQGNSA. The length of the CDR3 is 15 residues. CDR3 in DNA: TGTGCCAGCAGCTTAGAAGGGACAGGGGCAGATACGCAGTATTTT. Residues: CASSLEGTGADTQYF.

The V and J genes are TRBV19 and TRBJ2-2; D may be TRBD1 (6 bases). CDR3 size: 13 residues. Germline V CDR1 and CDR2: LNHDA, SQIVND (reference sequence). The V and J ends lost 5 bases and 6 bases respectively, with 10 bases between them. This CDR3 is CASSVRGAGELFF. The CDR3 DNA reads as TGTGCCAGTAGTGTCAGGGGAGCCGGGGAGCTGTTTTTT.

The rearrangement uses TRBV18 and TRBJ1-4; no clear D. Germline CDR1 reads KGHSH; CDR2 reads LQKENI. Trimming left V 4 bases short and J 0 bases short, with 6 bases between. CDR3 length: 14 amino acids. Here the CDR3 DNA reads TGTGCCAGCTCACTGGGCGCAACTAATGAAAAACTGTTTTTT. It is translated as CASSLGATNEKLFF.

V usage is TRBV11-3 and J usage is TRBJ1-3; D ambiguous. The CDR3 spans 15 residues. CDR1 and CDR2 from the germline V gene are SGHNT and YENEEA. V was cut by 1 base and J by 2 bases, with 9 bases left in between. CDR3 amino acids: CASSLGATAGNTIYF. CDR3 bases: TGTGCCAGCAGCTTAGGTGCGACTGCTGGAAACACCATATATTTT.

The chain recombines TRBV15 with TRBJ1-4, with D perhaps TRBD1 (6 bases). CDR1 and CDR2 (germline): LNHNV, YYDKDF (reference sequence). This CDR3 comprises 19 residues. V was shortened by 3 bases and J by 5 bases, with 25 bases between the two germline ends. CDR3 sequence: CATSRGRAGVKGENEKLFF. The CDR3 DNA sequence: TGTGCCACCAGCAGGGGCAGGGCTGGTGTGAAGGGGGAAAATGAAAAACTGTTTTTT.